This TCR beta chain comes out of a study of cytomegalovirus exposure and HLA in healthy donors. This clone was counted between two and nine times. Its matching antigen is unknown. Study outcomes and limitations: The records held CMV serostatus as the only immune exposure information. In vitro, a few CMV-associated chains proved specific for CMV antigens. With later analysis, a missense DCLRE1C variant became linked to TCR beta V- and J-gene trimming. The HLA-A and HLA-B alleles of most subjects were reportedly predicted accurately from TCR beta sequences.

Trimming at V came to 3 bases and at J to 1 base, leaving 4 bases not matched to a gene. The CDR3 spans 15 residues. Germline CDR1 reads SGHRS; CDR2 reads YFSETQ. The PCR contained 60 Vbeta and 13 Jbeta primers. Clones were sequenced by immunoSEQ multiplex PCR, and TCRdb holds only the in-frame ones, with some missing. The sample has about 140,000 clones; around three quarters are singletons. V and J are TRBV5-1 and TRBJ1-2; 9 bases agree with TRBD1. Source material: PBMCs. The clonotype comes from a man in his late teens or twenties in good health and CMV-seronegative. CDR3 coding DNA: TGCGCCAGCAGCTCCGGGACAGGGTATAACTATGGCTACACCTTC. This sequence encodes CASSSGTGYNYGYTF.